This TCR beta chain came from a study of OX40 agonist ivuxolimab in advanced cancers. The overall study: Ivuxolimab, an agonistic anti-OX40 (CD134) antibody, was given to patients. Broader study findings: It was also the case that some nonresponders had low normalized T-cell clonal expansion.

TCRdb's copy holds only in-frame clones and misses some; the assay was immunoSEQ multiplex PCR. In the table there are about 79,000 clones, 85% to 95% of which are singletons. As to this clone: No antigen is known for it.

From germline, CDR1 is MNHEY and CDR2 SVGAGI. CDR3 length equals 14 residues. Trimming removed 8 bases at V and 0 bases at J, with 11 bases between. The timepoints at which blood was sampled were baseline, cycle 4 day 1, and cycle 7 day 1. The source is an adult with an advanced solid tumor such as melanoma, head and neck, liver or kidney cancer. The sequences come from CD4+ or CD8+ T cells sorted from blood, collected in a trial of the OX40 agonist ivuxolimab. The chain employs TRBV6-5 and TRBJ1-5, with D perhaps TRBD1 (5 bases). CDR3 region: CASGWGYSNQPQHF. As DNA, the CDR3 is TGTGCCAGCGGTTGGGGGTATAGCAATCAGCCCCAGCATTTT.